The rows below give T cell receptor beta chains drawn from one sample of a study of T cells in Graves' hyperthyroidism and ophthalmopathy. TCRdb re-analysed the multiplex PCR reads in MiXCR, keeping a single row per CDR3 protein. This repertoire shows just under 750,000 distinct CDR3 sequences, about 35% found once; its top ten account for 31%. The sample taken for sequencing was blood. The receptors originated from a woman between 35 and 50 years old with Graves' hyperthyroidism. Both conserved end residues are trimmed from each CDR3.

ASSQRNGLQETQY,13,TRBV4-1
ASSLRGETEAF,11,TRBV2
ASRSTGGIYEQY,12,TRBV10-2
ASSVRYAGGYEQY,13,TRBV11-2
ASSSYSVGVNTEAF,14,TRBV5-6
SAIIRQGYEQY,11,TRBV20-1
ASSIGGYTGELF,12,TRBV19
ASSPGTTEQETQY,13,TRBV12-3/TRBV12-4
AARRRGIPSGANVLT,15,TRBV19
AWSLGAVRSEKLF,13,TRBV25-1
ASSSRSFGNTIY,12,TRBV4-1
ASLGTGGGVKNSPLH,15,TRBV19
ASSQDRDVGGGYT,13,TRBV4-3
ASALGSNEQF,10,TRBV9
SARDLRAHPLYEQY,14,TRBV20-1
ATGPPGTEAYEQY,13,TRBV2
ASSVGPYSGNTIY,13,TRBV19
ASSPTGTAMNTEAF,14,TRBV11-2
SARARGLASANTGELF,16,TRBV20-1
ASSTQQGTGELF,12,TRBV19
ASSYHLAGVNEQY,13,TRBV6-2/TRBV6-3
ASSSATTAGSGELF,14,TRBV7-2
SVGGGGGREAF,11,TRBV29-1
ASSQDRGFTEAF,12,TRBV14
ASSRERAGWETQY,13,TRBV4-3
AISEQTSGVQETQY,14,TRBV10-3
SLDPGGDTLH,10,TRBV20-1
ASRAISSSYEQY,12,TRBV5-6
ASSRITGEPYEQY,13,TRBV7-6
ASSSRAMNTEAF,12,TRBV11-3
SATPRGAGKLF,11,TRBV20-1
ASSLGPGAGGYSPLH,15,TRBV7-6
ASSVRAGPGYGYT,13,TRBV7-9
ASSPANQPQH,10,TRBV14
ASSYYIQNYGYT,12,TRBV6-5
SAKGTSGSQETQY,13,TRBV20-1
ASSVPPLAGAQNTGELF,17,TRBV2
ASSQLNYRGGRTAQY,15,TRBV14
ASSQDRTHGYT,11,TRBV4-1
ASSCSTYEQY,10,TRBV6-5
ASSLRSPATNEKLF,14,TRBV7-9
ASSFQGGNSPLH,12,TRBV5-1
ASSLPQGDTGELF,13,TRBV5-4
ASSTTVANYGYT,12,TRBV12-3/TRBV12-4
SVEGRAGTEAF,11,TRBV29-1
ASSITGGSNYGYT,13,TRBV19
ASSPGQGNYQY,11,TRBV7-2
ASSLGTNRRPGNTIY,15,TRBV5-1
ASSYLAGGNNGELF,14,TRBV6-5
ASSQDGWRAATGNTIY,16,TRBV4-3
ASSPRTRNTIY,11,TRBV7-6
ASSSPAEETQY,11,TRBV7-2